Below, 5 T cell receptor beta chains from the same sample are listed, as sequenced in a study of cytotoxic CD8 clonotypes in ibrutinib-treated CLL. The table came from immunoSEQ multiplex PCR; TCRdb's copy has only in-frame clones and leaves some out. The data show under 300,000 clones, roughly 76% seen once. This material consisted of PBMCs, taken at disease progression, from a patient treated with ibrutinib. These receptor sequences come from a human donor with chronic lymphocytic leukemia.

CDR3 region: CASSVKTGGVGNTIYF. CDR3 in DNA: TGTGCCAGCAGCGTAAAAACAGGGGGCGTTGGAAACACCATATATTTT. This chain uses TRBV13 with TRBJ1-3, with TRBD1 identical over 9 bases. The length of the CDR3 is 16 residues. J lost 3 bases, V lost 5 bases, and 8 bases had no gene match. Germline V gives CDR1 PRHDT, CDR2 FYEKMQ (reference sequence).

The V gene is TRBV15, the J gene TRBJ1-5, with D unresolved. This CDR3 spans 14 amino acids. The germline V gene has CDR1 LNHNV and CDR2 YYDKDF (reference sequence). V lost 1 base to trimming and J lost 4 bases, with 8 bases between them. CDR3 in amino acids: CATSRAGGNQPQHF. The CDR3 bases are TGTGCCACCAGCAGAGCCGGCGGAAATCAGCCCCAGCATTTT.

The rearrangement links TRBV27 to TRBJ2-3; no firm D call. The V end was cut by 3 bases, the J end by 6 bases, with 10 bases between. This CDR3 region has 13 residues. Per germline, CDR1 MNHEY and CDR2 SMNVEV (reference sequence). CDR3 sequence (DNA): TGTGCCAGCAGTTTCGGTCTTTTCGATACGCAGTATTTT. Its protein is CASSFGLFDTQYF.

This chain links TRBV6-6 with TRBJ2-7, with D hard to call. Trimming left V 6 bases short and J 4 bases short, with 16 bases between. This CDR3 has 14 residues. Germline lookup yields CDR1 MNHNY and CDR2 SVGAGI (reference sequence). The CDR3 protein is CASSPSSVFYEQYF. CDR3 sequence (DNA): TGTGCCAGCAGCCCGTCTTCCGTCTTTTACGAGCAGTACTTC.

In its sample, this clone was seen a few times. The rearrangement links TRBV5-1 to TRBJ1-6, with D hard to call. The ends were cut back, 0 bases at V and 9 bases at J, with 16 bases in the middle. Germline V gene lookup returns CDR1 SGHRS and CDR2 YFSETQ. This CDR3 is built from 16 residues. Here the CDR3 DNA reads TGCGCCAGCAGCTTGGTTGGTGGGGATGGAGGTTCACCCCTCCACTTT. It encodes CASSLVGGDGGSPLHF.